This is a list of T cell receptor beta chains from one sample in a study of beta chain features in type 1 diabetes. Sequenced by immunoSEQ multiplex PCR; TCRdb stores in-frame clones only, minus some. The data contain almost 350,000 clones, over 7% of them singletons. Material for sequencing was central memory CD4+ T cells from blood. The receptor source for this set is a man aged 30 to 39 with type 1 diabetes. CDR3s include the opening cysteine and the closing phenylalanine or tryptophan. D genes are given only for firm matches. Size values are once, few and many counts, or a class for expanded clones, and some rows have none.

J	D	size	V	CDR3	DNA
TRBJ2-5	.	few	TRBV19	CASKGGGETQYF	TGTGCCAGTAAAGGAGGGGGGGAGACCCAGTACTTC
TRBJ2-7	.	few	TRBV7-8	CASSFRDGGSSEQYF	TGTGCCAGCAGCTTCCGGGACGGTGGAAGTAGTGAGCAGTACTTC
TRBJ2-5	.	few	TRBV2	CASSRGSETQYF	TGTGCCAGCAGCCGAGGGTCGGAGACCCAGTACTTC
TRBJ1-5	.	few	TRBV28	CASSLDPRERNQPQHF	TGTGCCAGCAGTTTGGACCCCCGGGAGCGCAATCAGCCCCAGCATTTT
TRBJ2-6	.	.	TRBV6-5	CASSRQVAGANVLTF	TGTGCCAGCAGTCGACAGGTGGCGGGGGCCAACGTCCTGACTTTC
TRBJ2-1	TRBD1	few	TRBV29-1	CSVEDRGQGPRNEQFF	TGCAGCGTTGAAGACCGGGGACAGGGTCCCCGCAATGAGCAGTTCTTC
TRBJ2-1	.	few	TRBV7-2	CASSFSGGLYNEQFF	TGTGCCAGCAGCTTTTCAGGGGGACTTTACAATGAGCAGTTCTTC
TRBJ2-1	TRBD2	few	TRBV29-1	CSVGLAGGFDNEQFF	TGCAGCGTGGGACTAGCGGGGGGCTTCGACAATGAGCAGTTCTTC
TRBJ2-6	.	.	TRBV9	CASSTDGYSGANVLTF	TGTGCCAGCAGCACGGACGGCTACTCTGGGGCCAACGTCCTGACTTTC
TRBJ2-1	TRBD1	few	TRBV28	CASSLTGTGWNEQFF	TGTGCCAGCAGTTTAACCGGGACAGGGTGGAATGAGCAGTTCTTC
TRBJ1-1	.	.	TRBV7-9	CASSLGSGGGPEAFF	TGTGCCAGCAGCTTAGGCTCCGGGGGAGGGCCTGAAGCTTTCTTT
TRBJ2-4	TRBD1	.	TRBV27	CASSLSFTGQGQNIQYF	TGTGCCAGCAGTTTATCGTTTACCGGACAGGGCCAAAACATTCAGTACTTC
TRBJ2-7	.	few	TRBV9	CASSVQGSYEQYF	TGTGCCAGCAGCGTTCAGGGCTCCTACGAGCAGTACTTC
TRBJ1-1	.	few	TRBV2	CASSSQGLMNTEAFF	TGTGCCAGCAGTTCACAGGGTCTGATGAACACTGAAGCTTTCTTT
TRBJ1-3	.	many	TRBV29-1	CSVSTGPSSGNTIYF	TGCAGCGTTAGTACCGGGCCAAGCTCTGGAAACACCATATATTTT
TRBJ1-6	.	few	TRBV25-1	CASSDTGKVSPLHF	TGTGCCAGCAGTGATACAGGGAAAGTATCACCCCTCCACTTT